One T cell receptor beta chain is described in this entry. What this receptor recognizes is not known. No much larger clonotype is one base removed from it; base qualities were not supplied. CDR1 and CDR2 are read off the germline V gene as SNHLY and FYNNEI. V drops 7 bases and J drops 4 bases, leaving 16 bases in between. The CDR3 starts with the cysteine, ends with the phenylalanine, and has 14 residues. Only CDR3 DNA is held: 42 bases, read in frame from base 1. This sample was included in a study of CD8 T cells in Susac syndrome (dated by TCRdb to 2018 to 2020). Study-wide context: Repertoire sequencing was used to test whether CD8+ T cell activation and differentiation in Susac syndrome was antigen driven.

RNA was extracted with the RNeasy kit and about 0.5 to 1 ug was reverse transcribed using random hexamers. The immunoSEQ multiplex PCR assay, which covers 54 Vbeta and 13 Jbeta segments, was used to amplify TCR beta CDR3 regions. Bias from PCR amplification was corrected by using a synthetic template baseline for primer optimization and for computational correction. The original methods were these. Reads were assigned to V, D and J genes according to IMGT and analyzed in immunoSEQ Analyzer, with only productive sequences retained. Clonality was computed as one minus Shannon entropy normalized by log2 of the number of productive unique sequences. For each patient and control, public and private clones were evaluated within the 100 most prevalent clones. A clone was defined as Susac-specific if it was absent from the healthy and MS cohorts, from over 1,000 published viral clones and from other ImmuneACCESS disease sequences. TCRdb applied fastp at Q25 and MiXCR to the public reads, then kept only in-frame beta chains. Identical CDR3 protein sequences are pooled into one entry, listed with their most common genes and DNA. The V and J calls and clone size come from TCRdb's table, not from the authors' own analysis. This sample has 150,000 to 200,000 distinct CDR3 sequences in its table, and approximately 93% of those were observed once. Roughly 0.1% of the sample rests with the top ten.

Peripheral blood CD8+ and CD4+ T cells from healthy donors, Susac syndrome patients and multiple sclerosis patients were profiled using high-throughput TCR beta sequencing. Treatment-naive patients with stable or active relapsing-remitting disease fulfilling revised McDonald criteria were used as multiple sclerosis controls. CD8+ TEMRA cells were enriched by FACS, while bulk CD8+ and CD4+ T cells were purified by magnetic negative isolation. Blood was collected in EDTA tubes and processed within 24 hours, with PBMCs isolated through density gradient centrifugation. PBMCs destined for TCR sequencing were cryopreserved in liquid nitrogen and later thawed in a 37 °C water bath. The sorted or isolated CD4+, CD8+ and CD8+ TEMRA cells had a purity of 90% or higher. What the authors observed across the whole study: The TCR sequencing and HLA analysis was acknowledged to have included a relatively small number of individuals.

This sequence was found in a human donor with multiple sclerosis. The sequencing input was CD4+ T cells from PBMCs. The receptor chain draws on TRBV2 and TRBJ1-1, with TRBD1 as a weak D call on 6 bases. The CDR3 has the sequence CASMEQGVITEAFF. At the DNA level, the sequence is TGTGCCAGCATGGAACAGGGTGTAATCACTGAAGCTTTCTTT.